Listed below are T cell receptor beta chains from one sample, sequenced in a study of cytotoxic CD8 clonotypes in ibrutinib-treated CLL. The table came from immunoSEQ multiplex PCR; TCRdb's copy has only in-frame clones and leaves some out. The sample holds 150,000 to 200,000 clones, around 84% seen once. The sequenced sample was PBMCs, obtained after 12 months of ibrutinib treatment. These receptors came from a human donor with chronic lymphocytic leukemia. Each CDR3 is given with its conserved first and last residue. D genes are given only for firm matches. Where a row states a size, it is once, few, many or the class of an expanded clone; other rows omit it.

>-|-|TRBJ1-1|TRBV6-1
TGTGCCAGCAGTGCGGTGTGGGGCGGCACTGAAGCTTTCTTT
CASSAVWGGTEAFF
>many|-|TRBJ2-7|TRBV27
TGTGCCAGCCGACTACGGGAGAGTCAGGGGTCCCACGAGCAGTACTTC
CASRLRESQGSHEQYF
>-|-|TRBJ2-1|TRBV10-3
TGTGCCATCAGTGCGGGAGTTGGTCGAGAGCAGTTCTTC
CAISAGVGREQFF
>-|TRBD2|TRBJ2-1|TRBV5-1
TGCGCCAGCAGCACACAATTACGCGGGGGTTATAATGAGCAGTTCTTC
CASSTQLRGGYNEQFF
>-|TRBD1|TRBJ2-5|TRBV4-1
TGCGCCAGCAGCGAGCCGGGACAGGGACCAGAGACCCAGTACTTC
CASSEPGQGPETQYF
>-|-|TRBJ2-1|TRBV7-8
TGTGCCAGCAGCTTCACGCCCACGGGGGCCAATGAGCAGTTCTTC
CASSFTPTGANEQFF
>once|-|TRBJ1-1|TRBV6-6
TGTGCCAGCACCCGGGAAGTGAACACTGAAGCTTTCTTT
CASTREVNTEAFF
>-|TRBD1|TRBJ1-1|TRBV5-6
TGTGCCAGCAGCTTGGTGGACAGGGTGTACACTGAAGCTTTCTTT
CASSLVDRVYTEAFF
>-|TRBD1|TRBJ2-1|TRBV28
TGTGCCAGCAGTTTGACAGGGACCTCCTACAATGAGCAGTTCTTC
CASSLTGTSYNEQFF
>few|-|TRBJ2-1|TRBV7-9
TGTGCCAGCAGCCAAACAGTCTCTGAGCAGTTCTTC
CASSQTVSEQFF
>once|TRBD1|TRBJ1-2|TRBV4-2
TGTGCCAGCAGCCAAGGCCGGGACAGAACTATAGGAGGCTACACCTTC
CASSQGRDRTIGGYTF
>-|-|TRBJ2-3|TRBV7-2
TGTGCCAGCAGCTTACTCGGCGGGGCCTCTCTCACAGATACGCAGTATTTT
CASSLLGGASLTDTQYF
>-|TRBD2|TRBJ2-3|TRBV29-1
TGCAGCATCCCACTAGCGGGGCGCACAGATACGCAGTATTTT
CSIPLAGRTDTQYF
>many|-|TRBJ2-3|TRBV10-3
TGTGCCACATCACCAGCGACAAGCACAGATACGCAGTATTTT
CATSPATSTDTQYF
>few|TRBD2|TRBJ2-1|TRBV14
TGTGCCAGCAGCCGGACTAGCGGGGCTTCCTACAATGAGCAGTTCTTC
CASSRTSGASYNEQFF
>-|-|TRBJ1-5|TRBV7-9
TGTGCCAGCAGCTTAGGCCGACAGGCGAATAGCAATCAGCCCCAGCATTTT
CASSLGRQANSNQPQHF